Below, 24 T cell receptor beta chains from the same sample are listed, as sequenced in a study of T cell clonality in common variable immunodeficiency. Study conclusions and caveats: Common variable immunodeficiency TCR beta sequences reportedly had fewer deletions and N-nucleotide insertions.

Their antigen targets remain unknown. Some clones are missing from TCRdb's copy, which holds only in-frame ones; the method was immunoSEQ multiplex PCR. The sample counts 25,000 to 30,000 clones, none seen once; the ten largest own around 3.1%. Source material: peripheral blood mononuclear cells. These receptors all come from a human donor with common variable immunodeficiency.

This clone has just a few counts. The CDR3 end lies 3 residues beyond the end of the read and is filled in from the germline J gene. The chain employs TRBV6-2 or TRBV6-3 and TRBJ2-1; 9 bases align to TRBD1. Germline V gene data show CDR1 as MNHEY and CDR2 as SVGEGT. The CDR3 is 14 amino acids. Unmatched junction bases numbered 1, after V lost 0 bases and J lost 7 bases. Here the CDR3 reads CASSYSGQGNEQFF. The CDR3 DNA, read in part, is TGTGCCAGCAGTTACTCTGGACAGGGGAATGAG.

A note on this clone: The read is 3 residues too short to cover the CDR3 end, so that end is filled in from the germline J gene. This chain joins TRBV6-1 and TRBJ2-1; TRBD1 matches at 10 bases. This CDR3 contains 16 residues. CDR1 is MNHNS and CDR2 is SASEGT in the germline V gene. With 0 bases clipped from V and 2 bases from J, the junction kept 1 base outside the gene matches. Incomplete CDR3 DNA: TGTGCCAGCAGTGAAGCCGGGACAGGGGCCTACAATGAG. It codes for CASSEAGTGAYNE. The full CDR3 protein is CASSEAGTGAYNEQFF.

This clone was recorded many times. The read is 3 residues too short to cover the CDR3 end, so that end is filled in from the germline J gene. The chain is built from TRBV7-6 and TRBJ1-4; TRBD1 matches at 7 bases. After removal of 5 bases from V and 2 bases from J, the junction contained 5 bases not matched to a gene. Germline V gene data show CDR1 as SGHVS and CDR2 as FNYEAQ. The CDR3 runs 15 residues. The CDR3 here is CASSLLQGTNEKLFF. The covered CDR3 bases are TGTGCCAGCAGCCTCCTACAGGGGACTAATGAAAAA.

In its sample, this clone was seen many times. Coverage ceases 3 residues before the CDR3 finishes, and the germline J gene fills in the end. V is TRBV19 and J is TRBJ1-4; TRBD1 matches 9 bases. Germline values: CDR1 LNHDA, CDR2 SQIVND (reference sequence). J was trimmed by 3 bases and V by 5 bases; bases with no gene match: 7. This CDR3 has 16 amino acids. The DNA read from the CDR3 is TGTGCCAGTAGTGCAAGCCACAGGGGGCCTAATGAAAAA. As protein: CASSASHRGPNEK. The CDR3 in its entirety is CASSASHRGPNEKLFF.

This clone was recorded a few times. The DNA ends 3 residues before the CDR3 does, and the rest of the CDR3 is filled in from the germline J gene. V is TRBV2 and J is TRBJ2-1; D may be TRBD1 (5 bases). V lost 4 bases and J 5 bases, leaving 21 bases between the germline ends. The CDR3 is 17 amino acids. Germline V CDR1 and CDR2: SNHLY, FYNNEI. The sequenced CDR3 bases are TGTGCCAGCAGTGTCTTAATTGGGGCTAGGGTCAACAATGAG. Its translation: CASSVLIGARVNNE. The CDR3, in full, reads CASSVLIGARVNNEQFF.

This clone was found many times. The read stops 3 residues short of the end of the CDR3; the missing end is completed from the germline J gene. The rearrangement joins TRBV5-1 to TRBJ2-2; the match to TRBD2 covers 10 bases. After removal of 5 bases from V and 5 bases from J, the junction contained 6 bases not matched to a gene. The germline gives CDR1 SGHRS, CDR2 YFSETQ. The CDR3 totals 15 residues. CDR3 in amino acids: CASSFTSGVTGELFF. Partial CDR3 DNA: TGCGCCAGCAGTTTCACTAGCGGGGTGACCGGGGAG. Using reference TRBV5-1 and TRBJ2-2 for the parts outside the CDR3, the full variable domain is KAGVTQTPRYLIKTRGQQVTLSCSPISGHRSVSWYQQTPGQGLQFLFEYFSETQRNKGNFPGRFSGRQFSNSRSEMNVSTLELGDSALYLCASSFTSGVTGELFFGEGSRLTVL.

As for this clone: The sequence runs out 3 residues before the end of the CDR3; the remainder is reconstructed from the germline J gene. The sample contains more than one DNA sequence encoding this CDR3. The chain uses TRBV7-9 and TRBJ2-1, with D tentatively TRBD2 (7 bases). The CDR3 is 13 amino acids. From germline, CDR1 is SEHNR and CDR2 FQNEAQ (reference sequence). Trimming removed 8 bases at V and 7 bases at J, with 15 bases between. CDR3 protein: CASAGGPSNEQFF. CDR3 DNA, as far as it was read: TGTGCCAGCGCCGGGGGGCCTTCTAATGAG.

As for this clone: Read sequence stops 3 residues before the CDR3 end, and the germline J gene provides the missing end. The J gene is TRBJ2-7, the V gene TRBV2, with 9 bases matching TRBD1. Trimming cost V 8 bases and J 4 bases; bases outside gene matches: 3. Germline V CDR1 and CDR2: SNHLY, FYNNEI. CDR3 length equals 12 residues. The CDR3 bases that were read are TGTGCCAGCCAAGGACAGGGGTACGAG. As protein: CASQGQGYE. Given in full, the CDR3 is CASQGQGYEQYF.

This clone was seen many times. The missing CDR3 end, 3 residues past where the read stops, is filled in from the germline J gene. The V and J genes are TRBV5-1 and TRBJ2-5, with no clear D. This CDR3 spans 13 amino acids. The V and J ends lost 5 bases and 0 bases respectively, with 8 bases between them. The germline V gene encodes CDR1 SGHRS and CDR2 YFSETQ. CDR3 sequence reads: CASRTLYQETQYF. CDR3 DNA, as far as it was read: TGCGCCAGCAGGACTCTGTACCAAGAGACC.

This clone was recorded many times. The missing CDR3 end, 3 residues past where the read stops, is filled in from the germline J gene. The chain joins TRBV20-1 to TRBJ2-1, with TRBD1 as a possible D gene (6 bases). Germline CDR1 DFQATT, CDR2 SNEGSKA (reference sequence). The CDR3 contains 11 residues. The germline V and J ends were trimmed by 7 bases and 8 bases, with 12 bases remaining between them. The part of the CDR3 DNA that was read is TGCAGTGTTTCACAGGGTTATGAG. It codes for CSVSQGYE. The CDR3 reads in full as CSVSQGYEQFF.

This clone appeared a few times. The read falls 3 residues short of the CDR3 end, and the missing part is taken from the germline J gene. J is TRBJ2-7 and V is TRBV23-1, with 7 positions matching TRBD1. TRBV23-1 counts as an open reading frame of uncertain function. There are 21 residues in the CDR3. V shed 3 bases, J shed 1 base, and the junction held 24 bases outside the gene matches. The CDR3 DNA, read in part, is TGCGCCAGCAGTCACCCAGATATTAGGGACAGTGGGGCTCCCTGGTCCTACGAG. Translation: CASSHPDIRDSGAPWSYE. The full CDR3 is CASSHPDIRDSGAPWSYEQYF.

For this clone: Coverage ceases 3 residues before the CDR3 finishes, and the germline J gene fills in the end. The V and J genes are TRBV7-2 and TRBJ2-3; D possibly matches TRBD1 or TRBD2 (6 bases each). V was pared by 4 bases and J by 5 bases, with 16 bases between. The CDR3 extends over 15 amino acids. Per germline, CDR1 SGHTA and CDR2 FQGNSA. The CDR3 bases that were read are TGTGCCAGCAGCTCCTCAGGGGAGGTGGTAGATACG. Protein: CASSSSGEVVDT. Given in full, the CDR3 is CASSSSGEVVDTQYF.

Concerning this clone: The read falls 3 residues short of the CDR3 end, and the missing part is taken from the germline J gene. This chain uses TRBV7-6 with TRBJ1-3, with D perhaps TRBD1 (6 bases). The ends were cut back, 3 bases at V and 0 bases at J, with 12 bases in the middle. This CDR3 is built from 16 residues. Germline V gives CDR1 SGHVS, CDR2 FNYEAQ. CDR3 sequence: CASSFYEGHSGNTIYF. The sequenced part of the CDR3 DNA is TGTGCCAGCAGCTTTTATGAGGGACACTCTGGAAACACC.

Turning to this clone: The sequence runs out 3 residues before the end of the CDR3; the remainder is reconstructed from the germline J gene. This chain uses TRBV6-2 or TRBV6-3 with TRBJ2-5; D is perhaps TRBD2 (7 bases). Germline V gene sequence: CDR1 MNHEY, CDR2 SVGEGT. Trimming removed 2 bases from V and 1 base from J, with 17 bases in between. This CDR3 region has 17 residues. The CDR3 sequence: CASSYGVGGGSQETQYF. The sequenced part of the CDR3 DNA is TGTGCCAGCAGTTACGGGGTCGGCGGGGGCTCCCAAGAGACC.

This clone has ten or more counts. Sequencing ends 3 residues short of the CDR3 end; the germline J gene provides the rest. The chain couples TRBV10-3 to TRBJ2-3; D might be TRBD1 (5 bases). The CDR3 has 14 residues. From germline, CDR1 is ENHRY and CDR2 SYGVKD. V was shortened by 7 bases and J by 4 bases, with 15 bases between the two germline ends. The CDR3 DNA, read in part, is TGTGCCATCAAAATAGGGGCCGGCTCAGATACG. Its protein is CAIKIGAGSDT. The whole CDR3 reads CAIKIGAGSDTQYF.

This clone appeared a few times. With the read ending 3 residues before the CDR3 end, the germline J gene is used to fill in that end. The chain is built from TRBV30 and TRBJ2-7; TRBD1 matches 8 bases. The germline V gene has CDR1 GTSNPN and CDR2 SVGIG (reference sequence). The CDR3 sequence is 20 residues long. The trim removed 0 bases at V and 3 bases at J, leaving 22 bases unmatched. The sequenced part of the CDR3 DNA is TGTGCCTGGAGTGTATCCCCTTGGGGCAGGGGGCTCTGGGCTGACTACGAG. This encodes CAWSVSPWGRGLWADYE. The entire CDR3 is CAWSVSPWGRGLWADYEQYF.

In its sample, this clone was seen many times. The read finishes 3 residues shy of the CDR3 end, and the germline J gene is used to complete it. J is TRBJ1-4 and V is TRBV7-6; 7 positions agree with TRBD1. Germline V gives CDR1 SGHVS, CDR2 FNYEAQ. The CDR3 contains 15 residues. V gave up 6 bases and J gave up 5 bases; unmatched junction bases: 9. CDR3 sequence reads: CASSASTGVNEKLFF. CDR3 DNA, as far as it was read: TGTGCCAGCAGTGCCTCTACAGGGGTAAATGAAAAA. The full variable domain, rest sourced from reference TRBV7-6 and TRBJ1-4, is GAGVSQSPRYKVTKRGQDVALRCDPISGHVSLYWYRQALGQGPEFLTYFNYEAQQDKSGLPNDRFSAERPEGSISTLTIQRTEQRDSAMYRCASSASTGVNEKLFFGSGTQLSVL.

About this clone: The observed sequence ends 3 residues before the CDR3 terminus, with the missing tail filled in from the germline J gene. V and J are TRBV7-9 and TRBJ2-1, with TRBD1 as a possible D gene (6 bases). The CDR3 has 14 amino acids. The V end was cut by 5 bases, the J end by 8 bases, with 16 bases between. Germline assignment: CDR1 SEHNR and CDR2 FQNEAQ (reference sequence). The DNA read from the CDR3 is TGTGCCAGCAGCGACAGGATCCGGTGGGATGAG. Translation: CASSDRIRWDE. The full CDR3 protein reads CASSDRIRWDEQFF.

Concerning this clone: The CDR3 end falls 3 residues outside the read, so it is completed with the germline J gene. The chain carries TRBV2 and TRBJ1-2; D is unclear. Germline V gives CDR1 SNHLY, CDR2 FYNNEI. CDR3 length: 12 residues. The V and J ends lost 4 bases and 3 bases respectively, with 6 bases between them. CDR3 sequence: CASSVAYYGYTF. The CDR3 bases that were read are TGTGCCAGCAGTGTGGCTTACTATGGC. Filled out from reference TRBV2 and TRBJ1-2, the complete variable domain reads EPEVTQTPSHQVTQMGQEVILRCVPISNHLYFYWYRQILGQKVEFLVSFYNNEISEKSEIFDDQFSVERPDGSNFTLKIRSTKLEDSAMYFCASSVAYYGYTFGSGTRLTVV.

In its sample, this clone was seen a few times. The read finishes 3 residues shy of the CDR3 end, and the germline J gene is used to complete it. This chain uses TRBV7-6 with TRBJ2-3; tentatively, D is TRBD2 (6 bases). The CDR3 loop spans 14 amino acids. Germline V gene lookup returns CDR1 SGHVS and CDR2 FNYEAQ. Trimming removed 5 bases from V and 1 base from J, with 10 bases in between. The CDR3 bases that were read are TGTGCCAGCAGCCCCGTAGCGGGCACAGATACG. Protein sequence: CASSPVAGTDT. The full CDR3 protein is CASSPVAGTDTQYF.

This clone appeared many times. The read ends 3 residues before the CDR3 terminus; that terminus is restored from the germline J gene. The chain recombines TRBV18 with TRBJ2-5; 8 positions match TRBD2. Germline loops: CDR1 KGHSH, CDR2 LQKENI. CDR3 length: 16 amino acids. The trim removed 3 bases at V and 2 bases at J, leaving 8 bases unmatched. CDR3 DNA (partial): TGTGCCAGCTCACCGAACGTTTTAGCGGGGCAAGAGACC. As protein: CASSPNVLAGQET. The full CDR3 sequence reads CASSPNVLAGQETQYF.

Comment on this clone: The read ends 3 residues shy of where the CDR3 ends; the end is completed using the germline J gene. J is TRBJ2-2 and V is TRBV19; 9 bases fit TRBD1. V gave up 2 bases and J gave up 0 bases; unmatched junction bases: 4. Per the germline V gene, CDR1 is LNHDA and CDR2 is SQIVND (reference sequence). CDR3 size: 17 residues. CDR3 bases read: TGTGCCAGTAGTATACCCGGACAGGGGACGAACACCGGGGAG. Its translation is CASSIPGQGTNTGE. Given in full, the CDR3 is CASSIPGQGTNTGELFF. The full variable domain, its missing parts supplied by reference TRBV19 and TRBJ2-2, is DGGITQSPKYLFRKEGQNVTLSCEQNLNHDAMYWYRQDPGQGLRLIYYSQIVNDFQKGDIAEGYSVSREKKESFPLTVTSAQKNPTAFYLCASSIPGQGTNTGELFFGEGSRLTVL.

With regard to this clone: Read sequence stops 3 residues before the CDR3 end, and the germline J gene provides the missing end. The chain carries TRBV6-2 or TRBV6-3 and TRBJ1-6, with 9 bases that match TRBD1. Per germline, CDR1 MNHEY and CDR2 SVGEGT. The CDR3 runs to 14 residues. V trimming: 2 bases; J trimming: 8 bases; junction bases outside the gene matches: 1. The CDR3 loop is CASSYGTGYSPLHF. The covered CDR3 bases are TGTGCCAGCAGTTACGGGACAGGGTATTCACCC.

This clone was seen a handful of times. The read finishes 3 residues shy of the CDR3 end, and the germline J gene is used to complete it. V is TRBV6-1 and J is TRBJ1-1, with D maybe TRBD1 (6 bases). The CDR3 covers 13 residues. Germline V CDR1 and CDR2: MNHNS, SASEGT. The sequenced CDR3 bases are TGTGCCAGCAGTGGTAGACAGGCGCTAGAA. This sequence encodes CASSGRQALE. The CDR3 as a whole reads CASSGRQALEAFF.